This TCR beta chain was identified during a study of beta chain features in type 1 diabetes. Of the isolated RNA, all was reverse transcribed, and so the sequenced material was expressed TCRB transcripts. Profiled with immunoSEQ multiplex PCR; TCRdb holds only in-frame clones, not every one. The sample has 230,000 or so clones; around 16% are singletons. Study results and caveats: A moderate, significant TCRB CDR3 shortening appeared in type 1 diabetes across four CD4+ subsets.

Trimming removed 6 bases at V and 5 bases at J, with 13 bases between. The CDR3 is 12 amino acids. Germline V gene data show CDR1 as SQVTM and CDR2 as ANQGSEA. Cells sorted by CD45RO/CCR7/CD25/CD127/CD95/CD27 comprised CD4+ naive, central memory, regulatory and stem cell-like memory cells. About this clone: Its antigen is as yet unknown.

The chain combines TRBV29-1 with TRBJ2-5; D is undetermined. Sequences were obtained from naive CD4+ T cells from blood. This receptor was identified in a man aged 25 to 45 with type 1 diabetes. CDR3 sequence: CSVLLPSETQYF. The CDR3 region has the DNA TGCAGCGTCCTTCTCCCCTCGGAGACCCAGTACTTC. The complete variable domain, with remaining parts taken from reference TRBV29-1 and TRBJ2-5, reads SAVISQKPSRDICQRGTSLTIQCQVDSQVTMMFWYRQQPGQSLTLIATANQGSEATYESGFVIDKFPISRPNLTFSTLTVSNMSPEDSSIYLCSVLLPSETQYFGPGTRLLVL.